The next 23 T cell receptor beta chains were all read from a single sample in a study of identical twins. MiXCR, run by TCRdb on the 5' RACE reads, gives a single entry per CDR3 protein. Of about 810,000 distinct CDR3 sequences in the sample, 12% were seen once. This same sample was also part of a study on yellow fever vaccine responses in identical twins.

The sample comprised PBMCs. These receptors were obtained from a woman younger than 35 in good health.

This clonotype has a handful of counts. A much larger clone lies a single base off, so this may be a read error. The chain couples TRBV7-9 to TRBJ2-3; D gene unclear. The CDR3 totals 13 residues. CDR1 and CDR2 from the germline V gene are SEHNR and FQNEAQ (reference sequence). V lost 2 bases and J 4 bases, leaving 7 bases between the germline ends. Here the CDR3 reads CASSLSSPDTQYF. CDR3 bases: TGTGCCAGCAGCTTATCCAGCCCAGATACGCAGTATTTT.

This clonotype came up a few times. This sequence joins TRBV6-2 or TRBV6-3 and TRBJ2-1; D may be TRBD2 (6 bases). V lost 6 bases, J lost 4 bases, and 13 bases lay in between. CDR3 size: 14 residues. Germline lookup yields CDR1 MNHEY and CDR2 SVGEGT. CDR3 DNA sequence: TGTGCCAGCAGCCTTAAGCGGGTGTACAATGAGCAGTTCTTC. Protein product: CASSLKRVYNEQFF.

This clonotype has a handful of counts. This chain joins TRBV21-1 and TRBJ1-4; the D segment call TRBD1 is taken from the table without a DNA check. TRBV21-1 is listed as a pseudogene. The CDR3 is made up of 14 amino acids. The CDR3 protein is CASSKCRGGEKLFF. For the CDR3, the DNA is TGTGCCAGCAGCAAGTGTAGAGGGGGTGAAAAACTGTTTTTT.

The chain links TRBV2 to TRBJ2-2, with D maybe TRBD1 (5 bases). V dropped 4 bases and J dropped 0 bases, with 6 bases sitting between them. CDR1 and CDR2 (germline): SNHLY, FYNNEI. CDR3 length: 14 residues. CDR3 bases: TGTGCCAGCAGTGGGGGCTCGAACACCGGGGAGCTGTTTTTT. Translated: CASSGGSNTGELFF.

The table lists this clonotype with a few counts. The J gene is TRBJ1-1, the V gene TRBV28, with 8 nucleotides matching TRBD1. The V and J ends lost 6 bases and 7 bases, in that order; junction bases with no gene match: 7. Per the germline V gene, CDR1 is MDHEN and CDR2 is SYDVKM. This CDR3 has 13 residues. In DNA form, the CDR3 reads TGTGCCAGCAGCTCAGGACAGGGTAGTGAAGCTTTCTTT. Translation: CASSSGQGSEAFF.

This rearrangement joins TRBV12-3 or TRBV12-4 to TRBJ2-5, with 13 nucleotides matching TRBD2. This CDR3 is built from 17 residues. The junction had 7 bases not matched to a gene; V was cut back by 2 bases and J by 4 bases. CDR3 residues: CASSLNSGLAGVETQYF. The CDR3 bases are TGTGCCAGCAGTTTAAACTCCGGACTAGCGGGAGTAGAGACCCAGTACTTC.

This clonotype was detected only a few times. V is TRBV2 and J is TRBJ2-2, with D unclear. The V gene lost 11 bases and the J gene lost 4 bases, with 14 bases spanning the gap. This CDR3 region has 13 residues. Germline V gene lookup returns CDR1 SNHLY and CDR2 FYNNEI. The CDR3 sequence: CAATDQSTGELFF. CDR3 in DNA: TGTGCCGCCACCGACCAATCCACCGGGGAGCTGTTTTTT.

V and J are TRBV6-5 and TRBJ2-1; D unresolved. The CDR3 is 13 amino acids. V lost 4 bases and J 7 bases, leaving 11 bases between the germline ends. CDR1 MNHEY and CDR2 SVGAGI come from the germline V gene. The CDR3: CASSSPLSNEQFF. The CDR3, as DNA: TGTGCCAGCAGTTCCCCTCTCTCAAATGAGCAGTTCTTC.

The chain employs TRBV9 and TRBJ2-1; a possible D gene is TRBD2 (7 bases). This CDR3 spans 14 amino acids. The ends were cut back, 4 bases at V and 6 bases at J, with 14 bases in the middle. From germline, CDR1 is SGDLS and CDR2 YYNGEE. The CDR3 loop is CASSLGGASNEQFF. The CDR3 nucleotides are TGTGCCAGCAGCCTGGGGGGGGCTAGCAATGAGCAGTTCTTC.

This CDR3 reads CASSQGMANNNEQFF. In nucleotides, the CDR3 is TGTGCCAGCAGCCAAGGAATGGCTAACAACAATGAGCAGTTCTTC. V and J are TRBV3-1 and TRBJ2-1, with D unclear. Between the trimmed V and J ends, which lost 1 base and 5 bases, there was a span of 12 bases. The CDR3 length is 15 residues. Germline CDR1 reads LGHDT; CDR2 reads YNNKEL (reference sequence).

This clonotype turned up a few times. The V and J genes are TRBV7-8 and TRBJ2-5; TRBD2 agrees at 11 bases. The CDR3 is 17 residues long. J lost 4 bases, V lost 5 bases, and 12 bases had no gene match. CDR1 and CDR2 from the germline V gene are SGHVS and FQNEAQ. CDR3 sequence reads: CASSPLTSGSSVETQYF. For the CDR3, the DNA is TGTGCCAGCAGCCCCCTAACTAGCGGGAGCTCCGTAGAGACCCAGTACTTC.

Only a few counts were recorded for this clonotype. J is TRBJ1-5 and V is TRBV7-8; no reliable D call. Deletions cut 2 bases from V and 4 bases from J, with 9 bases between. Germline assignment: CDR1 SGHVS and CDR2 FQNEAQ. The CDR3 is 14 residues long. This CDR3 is CASSLHDPNQPQHF. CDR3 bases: TGTGCCAGCAGCTTACACGACCCGAATCAGCCCCAGCATTTT.

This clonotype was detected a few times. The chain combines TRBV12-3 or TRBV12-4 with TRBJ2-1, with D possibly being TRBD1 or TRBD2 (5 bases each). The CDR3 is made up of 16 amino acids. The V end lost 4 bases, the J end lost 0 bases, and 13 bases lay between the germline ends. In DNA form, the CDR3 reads TGTGCCAGCAGTTCCCCCGCCGGGACCTCCTACAATGAGCAGTTCTTC. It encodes CASSSPAGTSYNEQFF.

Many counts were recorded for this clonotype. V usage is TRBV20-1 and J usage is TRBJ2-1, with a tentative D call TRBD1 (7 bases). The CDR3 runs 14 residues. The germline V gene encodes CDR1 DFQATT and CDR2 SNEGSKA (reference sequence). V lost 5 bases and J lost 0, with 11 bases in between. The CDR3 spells CSAPQGGSYNEQFF. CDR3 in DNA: TGCAGTGCTCCCCAGGGGGGCTCCTACAATGAGCAGTTCTTC.

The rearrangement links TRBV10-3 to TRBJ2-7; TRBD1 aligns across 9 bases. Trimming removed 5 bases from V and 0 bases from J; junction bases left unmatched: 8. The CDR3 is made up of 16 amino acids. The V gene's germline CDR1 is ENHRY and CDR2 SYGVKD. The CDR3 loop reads CAISQAGTGTSYEQYV. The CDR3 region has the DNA TGTGCCATCAGTCAGGCCGGGACAGGGACCTCCTACGAGCAGTACGTC.

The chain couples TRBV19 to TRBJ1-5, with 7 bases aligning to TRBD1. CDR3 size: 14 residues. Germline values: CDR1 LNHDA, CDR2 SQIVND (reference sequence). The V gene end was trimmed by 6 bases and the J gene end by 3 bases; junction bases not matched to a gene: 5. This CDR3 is CASRQTGNNQPQHF. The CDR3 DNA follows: TGTGCCAGTAGGCAGACAGGGAACAATCAGCCCCAGCATTTT. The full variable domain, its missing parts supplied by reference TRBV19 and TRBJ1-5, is DGGITQSPKYLFRKEGQNVTLSCEQNLNHDAMYWYRQDPGQGLRLIYYSQIVNDFQKGDIAEGYSVSREKKESFPLTVTSAQKNPTAFYLCASRQTGNNQPQHFGDGTRLSIL.

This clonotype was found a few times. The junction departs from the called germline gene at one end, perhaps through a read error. DNA for the CDR3: TGTGCCAGCAGGTTGGCCTCTCTAGGTACGCAGTATTTT. Translation: CASRLASLGTQYF. This chain connects TRBV5-6 to TRBJ2-3, with D uncertain. Looked up from germline, CDR1 is SGHDT and CDR2 is YYEEEE. The CDR3 has 13 residues. Combining the CDR3 with reference TRBV5-6 and TRBJ2-3 gives the whole variable domain DAGVTQSPTHLIKTRGQQVTLRCSPKSGHDTVSWYQQALGQGPQFIFQYYEEEERQRGNFPDRFSGHQFPNYSSELNVNALLLGDSALYLCASRLASLGTQYFGPGTRLTVL.

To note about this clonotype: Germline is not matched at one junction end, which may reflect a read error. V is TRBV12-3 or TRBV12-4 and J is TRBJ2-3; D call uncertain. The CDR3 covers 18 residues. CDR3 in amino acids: CTSSLTQKKDLGSDTQYF. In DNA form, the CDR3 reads TGTACCAGCAGTTTAACACAAAAAAAGGATCTTGGTTCAGATACGCAGTATTTT.

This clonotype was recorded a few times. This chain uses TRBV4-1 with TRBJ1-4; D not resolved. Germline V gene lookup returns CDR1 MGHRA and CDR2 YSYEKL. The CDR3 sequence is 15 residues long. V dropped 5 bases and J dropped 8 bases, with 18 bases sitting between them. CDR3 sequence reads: CASSSQIGTAEKLFF. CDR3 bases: TGCGCCAGCAGCTCACAGATCGGAACAGCCGAAAAACTGTTTTTT.

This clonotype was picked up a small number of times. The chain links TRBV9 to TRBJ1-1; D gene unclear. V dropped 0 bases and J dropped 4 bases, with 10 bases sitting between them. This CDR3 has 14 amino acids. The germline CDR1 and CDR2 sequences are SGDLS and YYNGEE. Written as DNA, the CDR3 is TGTGCCAGCAGCGTAGACGGGGAGGGCACTGAAGCTTTCTTT. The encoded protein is CASSVDGEGTEAFF. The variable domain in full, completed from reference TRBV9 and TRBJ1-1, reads DSGVTQTPKHLITATGQRVTLRCSPRSGDLSVYWYQQSLDQGLQFLIQYYNGEERAKGNILERFSAQQFPDLHSELNLSSLELGDSALYFCASSVDGEGTEAFFGQGTRLTVV.

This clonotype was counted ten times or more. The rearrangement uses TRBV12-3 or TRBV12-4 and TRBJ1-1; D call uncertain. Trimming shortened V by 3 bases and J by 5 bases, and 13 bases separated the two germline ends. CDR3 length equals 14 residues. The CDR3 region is CASSFPPGGTEAFF. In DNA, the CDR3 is TGTGCCAGCAGTTTTCCCCCGGGTGGTACTGAAGCTTTCTTT.

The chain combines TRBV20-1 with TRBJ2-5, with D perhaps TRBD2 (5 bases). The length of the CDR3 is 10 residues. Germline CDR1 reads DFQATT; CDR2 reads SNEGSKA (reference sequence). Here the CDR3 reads CSARFGVQYF. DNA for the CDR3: TGCAGCGCTCGGTTCGGGGTCCAGTACTTC.

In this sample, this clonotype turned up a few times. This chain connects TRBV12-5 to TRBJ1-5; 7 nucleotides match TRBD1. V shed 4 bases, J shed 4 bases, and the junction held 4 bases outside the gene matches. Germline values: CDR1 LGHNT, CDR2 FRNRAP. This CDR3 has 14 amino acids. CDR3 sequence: CASGSGTANQPQHF. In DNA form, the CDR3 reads TGTGCTAGTGGTTCCGGGACAGCTAATCAGCCCCAGCATTTT.